These 14 T cell receptor beta chains were all obtained from the same sample, sequenced in a study of identical twins. TCRdb used MiXCR to reprocess the 5' RACE reads, holding one entry per CDR3 protein. Among about 290,000 distinct CDR3 sequences, 7.5% to 9.5% were seen once, and the ten largest hold 6% to 8.5%. A further study also used this sample, focusing on yellow fever vaccine responses in identical twins.

Sequenced sample: CD8+ T cells sorted from blood. The receptors shown here come from a woman under 30 in good health.

In its sample, this clonotype was seen many times. The chain is built from TRBV10-3 and TRBJ2-7; 8 bases line up with TRBD2. V lost 6 bases, J lost 0 bases, and 7 bases stayed unmatched. CDR1 and CDR2 (germline): ENHRY, SYGVKD. The CDR3 contains 15 residues. The CDR3 sequence: CAIRLGSGSSYEQYF. The CDR3 DNA follows: TGTGCCATCAGACTCGGGAGCGGGAGCTCCTACGAGCAGTACTTC.

This clonotype was seen only a few times. The rearrangement joins TRBV11-1 to TRBJ2-3, with a weak D call TRBD1 (6 bases). The CDR3 runs 18 residues. Trimming cost V 2 bases and J 1 base, with 19 bases left between them. Germline loops: CDR1 SGHAT, CDR2 FQDESV (reference sequence). DNA of the CDR3: TGTGCCAGCAGCTTACTCCCACCTAACAGGGTGGGCACAGATACGCAGTATTTT. It is translated as CASSLLPPNRVGTDTQYF.

In this sample, this clonotype turned up a few times. V and J are TRBV28 and TRBJ2-7; TRBD1 agrees at 7 bases. Germline V CDR1 and CDR2: MDHEN, SYDVKM. This CDR3 region has 14 residues. Trimming cost V 3 bases and J 3 bases; bases outside gene matches: 5. The CDR3 here is CASSFPGQLYEQYF. The CDR3 DNA reads TGTGCCAGCAGTTTCCCGGGACAGCTCTACGAGCAGTACTTC.

This clonotype showed up many times. The rearrangement joins TRBV4-3 to TRBJ2-7, with D hard to call. This CDR3 comprises 14 residues. V was cut by 1 base and J by 3 bases, with 10 bases left in between. From germline, CDR1 is LGHNA and CDR2 YSLEER. CDR3 sequence reads: CASSQVLDFYEQYF. For the CDR3, the DNA is TGCGCCAGCAGCCAAGTCTTAGACTTCTACGAGCAGTACTTC.

This clonotype came up many times. The chain combines TRBV28 with TRBJ1-5, with D possibly matching TRBD1 (6 bases). Trimming took 6 bases from V and 3 from J, leaving 9 bases between them. CDR3 length equals 13 residues. CDR1 is MDHEN, CDR2 SYDVKM, per germline. The CDR3 nucleotides read TGTGCCAGCAGAGGGGGAATCAATCAGCCCCAGCATTTT. It yields the protein CASRGGINQPQHF.

The chain employs TRBV5-1 and TRBJ2-7; D unresolved. The germline V gene has CDR1 SGHRS and CDR2 YFSETQ. The CDR3 runs to 15 residues. Trimming left V 2 bases short and J 0 bases short, with 12 bases between. CDR3 sequence reads: CASSFVSPISYEQYF. The CDR3, as DNA: TGCGCCAGCAGCTTTGTCAGCCCGATCTCCTACGAGCAGTACTTC. Combining the CDR3 with reference TRBV5-1 and TRBJ2-7 gives the whole variable domain KAGVTQTPRYLIKTRGQQVTLSCSPISGHRSVSWYQQTPGQGLQFLFEYFSETQRNKGNFPGRFSGRQFSNSRSEMNVSTLELGDSALYLCASSFVSPISYEQYFGPGTRLTVT.

The chain links TRBV6-2 or TRBV6-3 to TRBJ1-4; D not certain. Germline lookup yields CDR1 MNHEY and CDR2 SVGEGT. V lost 6 bases and J lost 4, with 12 bases in between. The CDR3 consists of 14 residues. The CDR3, as DNA: TGTGCCAGCAGCTTCGACGGATATAATGAAAAACTGTTTTTT. Its translation is CASSFDGYNEKLFF.

This clonotype was counted between two and nine times. The chain couples TRBV29-1 to TRBJ2-7; TRBD1 might be the D (6 bases). Germline CDR1 and CDR2: SQVTM and ANQGSEA. The CDR3 covers 13 residues. DNA for the CDR3: TGCAGTGCCGGGACACCAAACAGTTACGAGCAGTACTTC. Protein: CSAGTPNSYEQYF.

The rearrangement links TRBV6-2 or TRBV6-3 to TRBJ2-1; 8 positions agree with TRBD1. After removal of 6 bases from V and 4 bases from J, the junction contained 11 bases not matched to a gene. The germline gives CDR1 MNHEY, CDR2 SVGEGT. CDR3 length equals 16 residues. The CDR3 DNA follows: TGTGCCAGCAGCGAATTGGACAGGGTTTATTACAATGAGCAGTTCTTC. Its translation is CASSELDRVYYNEQFF.

This clonotype occurred a few times. V and J are TRBV6-2 or TRBV6-3 and TRBJ2-7, with no clear D. Deletions cut 7 bases from V and 2 bases from J, with 12 bases between. This CDR3 contains 13 residues. The germline V gene has CDR1 MNHEY and CDR2 SVGEGT. CDR3 loop: CASTPGQTYEQYF. The CDR3 DNA follows: TGTGCCAGCACTCCGGGCCAAACCTACGAGCAGTACTTC.

This clonotype was seen a handful of times. V gene TRBV14 combines with J gene TRBJ2-7, with D perhaps TRBD2 (5 bases). V lost 0 bases and J lost 2, with 8 bases in between. The germline V gene encodes CDR1 SGHDN and CDR2 FVKESK. The CDR3 sequence is 14 residues long. The CDR3 spells CASSQDRRPYEQYF. DNA of the CDR3: TGTGCCAGCAGCCAAGATCGGAGGCCCTACGAGCAGTACTTC. Combining the CDR3 with reference TRBV14 and TRBJ2-7 gives the whole variable domain EAGVTQFPSHSVIEKGQTVTLRCDPISGHDNLYWYRRVMGKEIKFLLHFVKESKQDESGMPNNRFLAERTGGTYSTLKVQPAELEDSGVYFCASSQDRRPYEQYFGPGTRLTVT.

This clonotype has a count of ten or more. The rearrangement uses TRBV29-1 and TRBJ2-7; 7 bases align to TRBD1. The CDR3 covers 13 residues. Germline-derived CDR1 and CDR2 are SQVTM and ANQGSEA. J lost 5 bases, V lost 4 bases, and 8 bases had no gene match. CDR3 bases: TGCAGCGTTGCGGGACAGAGTCGAAACGAGCAGTACTTC. It codes for CSVAGQSRNEQYF.

The chain has TRBV27 and TRBJ1-5, with unresolved D. The CDR3 extends over 15 amino acids. Trimming removed 3 bases from V and 0 bases from J, with 9 bases in between. CDR1 and CDR2 (germline): MNHEY, SMNVEV (reference sequence). CDR3 in amino acids: CASSFFGSSNQPQHF. CDR3 coding DNA: TGTGCCAGCAGTTTCTTCGGGAGTAGCAATCAGCCCCAGCATTTT.

The J gene is TRBJ2-2, the V gene TRBV3-1; D ambiguous. The CDR3 runs to 14 residues. Germline CDR1 is LGHDT and CDR2 is YNNKEL (reference sequence). V gave up 0 bases and J gave up 4 bases, with 6 bases separating them. The CDR3 here is CASSQEFGTGELFF. The CDR3 DNA follows: TGTGCCAGCAGCCAAGAATTCGGCACCGGGGAGCTGTTTTTT.